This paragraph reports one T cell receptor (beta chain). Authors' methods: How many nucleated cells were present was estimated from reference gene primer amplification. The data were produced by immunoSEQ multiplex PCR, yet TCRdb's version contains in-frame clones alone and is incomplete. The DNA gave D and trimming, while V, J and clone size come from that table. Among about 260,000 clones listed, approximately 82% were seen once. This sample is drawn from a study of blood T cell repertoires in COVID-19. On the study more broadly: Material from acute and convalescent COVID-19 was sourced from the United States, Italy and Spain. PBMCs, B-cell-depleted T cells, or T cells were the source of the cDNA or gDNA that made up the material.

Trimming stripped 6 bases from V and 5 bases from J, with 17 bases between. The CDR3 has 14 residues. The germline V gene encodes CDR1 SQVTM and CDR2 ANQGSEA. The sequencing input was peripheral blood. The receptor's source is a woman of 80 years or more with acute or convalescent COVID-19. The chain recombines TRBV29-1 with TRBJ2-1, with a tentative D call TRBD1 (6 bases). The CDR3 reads CSVSGAIGDNEQFF. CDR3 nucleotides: TGCAGCGTCTCAGGGGCCATCGGGGACAATGAGCAGTTCTTC.